This TCR beta chain is from a study of T-cell memory formation after mild COVID-19. A word on this clonotype: What it binds is not known.

Findings and caveats of the study: A second wave expanding day 15 to 37 was CD4+-biased; contracting clones were balanced. CD4+ contracting clones were mainly CM and EM; CD8+ ones, EMRA.

The ends were cut back, 3 bases at V and 1 base at J, with 10 bases in the middle. The CDR3 consists of 15 residues. Germline V CDR1 and CDR2: SGHTA, FQGNSA. UMIs and sample barcodes were carried by the TCR alpha and TCR beta cDNA libraries that 5'RACE produced using constant-segment primers. TCRdb reprocessed the 5' RACE reads with MiXCR, giving one entry per CDR3 protein. The sample contains 120,000 to 150,000 distinct CDR3 sequences, about a fifth of which appear only once. Sequenced material: PBMCs or a T cell subset sorted from them (not recorded which). This receptor was obtained from an adult woman who had mild COVID-19 (a few samples of this study predate the infection). Cell type and time point are not known. The chain uses TRBV7-2 and TRBJ1-5; tentatively, D is TRBD1 (6 bases). The CDR3 DNA reads as TGTGCCAGCAGCTTCGACAGGAGGAGCAATCAGCCCCAGCATTTT. As protein: CASSFDRRSNQPQHF.